The text below deals with one T cell receptor (beta chain). Its antigen is still unknown. The data are from a study of blood T cells in healthy people across ages. Study results and limitations: A strong correlation was seen between TCR beta diversity and naive T cell percentage. Roughly linear age-related decline in beta diversity appeared, significant by age roughly 40. Unknown CMV status may confound age-related changes in expanded clones.

CDR1 and CDR2 (germline): LGHDT, YNNKEL (reference sequence). V lost 4 bases, J lost 5 bases, and 26 bases lay in between. The CDR3 has 18 residues. Using a J-beta primer mix together with a sample-barcoded 5' primer, a second PCR was run for roughly 6 to 12 cycles. Individual samples furnished no less than 2.5 million CDR3-containing paired-end reads apiece. TCRdb recomputed calls from the 5' RACE reads with MiXCR, one row per CDR3 protein. The data contain some 710,000 distinct CDR3 sequences, around half of them singletons. The sequence came from an elderly man in good health. V gene TRBV3-1 combines with J gene TRBJ1-1, with a weak D call TRBD1 (5 bases). The sequenced sample was blood. The CDR3 spells CASSPRSGWGVEGTEAFF. CDR3 nucleotides: TGTGCCAGCAGCCCGCGAAGCGGATGGGGGGTCGAGGGGACTGAAGCTTTCTTT. The whole variable domain, filled in from reference TRBV3-1 and TRBJ1-1, reads DTAVSQTPKYLVTQMGNDKSIKCEQNLGHDTMYWYKQDSKKFLKIMFSYNNKELIINETVPNRFSPKSPDKAHLNLHINSLELGDSAVYFCASSPRSGWGVEGTEAFFGQGTRLTVV.